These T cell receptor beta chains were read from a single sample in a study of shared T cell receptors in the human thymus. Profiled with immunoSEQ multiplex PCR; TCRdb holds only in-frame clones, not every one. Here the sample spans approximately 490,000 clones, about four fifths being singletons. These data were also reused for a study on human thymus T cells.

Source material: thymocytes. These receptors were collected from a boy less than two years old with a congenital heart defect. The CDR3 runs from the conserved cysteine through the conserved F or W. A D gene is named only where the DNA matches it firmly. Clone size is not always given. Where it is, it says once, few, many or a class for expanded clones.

CDR3aa: CASSLVSSGASYEQYF
CDR3nt: TGTGCCAGCAGCTTAGTTAGTAGCGGGGCCTCCTACGAGCAGTACTTC
d_gene: TRBD2
abundance: .
v_gene: TRBV7-6
len: 16
j_gene: TRBJ2-7

CDR3aa: CASSTHTGTADYEQYF
CDR3nt: TGTGCCAGCAGCACCCACACCGGGACAGCGGACTACGAGCAGTACTTC
d_gene: TRBD1
abundance: .
v_gene: TRBV5-6
len: 16
j_gene: TRBJ2-7

CDR3aa: CASSQDTGTDTQYF
CDR3nt: TGCGCCAGCAGCCAAGATACAGGAACAGATACGCAGTATTTT
d_gene: .
abundance: few
v_gene: TRBV4-1
len: 14
j_gene: TRBJ2-3

CDR3aa: CASSLEGQVQETQYF
CDR3nt: TGTGCCAGCAGTTTAGAGGGACAAGTACAAGAGACCCAGTACTTC
d_gene: .
abundance: .
v_gene: TRBV28
len: 15
j_gene: TRBJ2-5

CDR3aa: CSVEKAGGPDTQYF
CDR3nt: TGCAGCGTTGAAAAAGCGGGAGGGCCGGATACGCAGTATTTT
d_gene: TRBD2
abundance: few
v_gene: TRBV29-1
len: 14
j_gene: TRBJ2-3

CDR3aa: CSVPERDGGAFF
CDR3nt: TGCAGCGTCCCAGAACGCGACGGGGGTGCTTTCTTT
d_gene: .
abundance: .
v_gene: TRBV29-1
len: 12
j_gene: TRBJ1-1

CDR3aa: CASSFTSGKTHEQYF
CDR3nt: TGTGCCAGTAGTTTCACTAGCGGGAAAACTCACGAGCAGTACTTC
d_gene: TRBD2
abundance: few
v_gene: TRBV19
len: 15
j_gene: TRBJ2-7

CDR3aa: CATSKAGFTDTQYF
CDR3nt: TGTGCCACCAGCAAAGCGGGATTCACAGATACGCAGTATTTT
d_gene: TRBD2
abundance: .
v_gene: TRBV15
len: 14
j_gene: TRBJ2-3

CDR3aa: CASSLGVAGEGTYEQYF
CDR3nt: TGCGCCAGCAGCTTAGGAGTAGCGGGAGAGGGGACCTACGAGCAGTACTTC
d_gene: TRBD2
abundance: once
v_gene: TRBV5-1
len: 17
j_gene: TRBJ2-7

CDR3aa: CASSERTNPAETQYF
CDR3nt: TGTGCCAGCAGTGAAAGGACTAACCCAGCAGAGACCCAGTACTTC
d_gene: .
abundance: .
v_gene: TRBV6-1
len: 15
j_gene: TRBJ2-5

CDR3aa: CSARFCRGVGTDTQYF
CDR3nt: TGCAGCGCCAGGTTTTGTAGGGGCGTAGGCACAGATACGCAGTATTTT
d_gene: .
abundance: .
v_gene: TRBV29-1
len: 16
j_gene: TRBJ2-3

CDR3aa: CASSSEGQGSYEQYF
CDR3nt: TGTGCCAGCAGCTCAGAGGGACAGGGGTCCTACGAGCAGTACTTC
d_gene: TRBD1
abundance: .
v_gene: TRBV7-9
len: 15
j_gene: TRBJ2-7

CDR3aa: CASSARLADSYEQYF
CDR3nt: TGTGCCAGCAGCGCCCGACTAGCGGATTCCTACGAGCAGTACTTC
d_gene: TRBD2
abundance: .
v_gene: TRBV7-9
len: 15
j_gene: TRBJ2-7

CDR3aa: CASSYRTGDTEAFF
CDR3nt: TGTGCCAGCAGTTACAGGACAGGGGACACTGAAGCTTTCTTT
d_gene: TRBD1
abundance: .
v_gene: TRBV6-6
len: 14
j_gene: TRBJ1-1

CDR3aa: CASSPGSDRGYGYTF
CDR3nt: TGTGCCAGCTCACCTGGATCCGACAGGGGCTATGGCTACACCTTC
d_gene: TRBD1
abundance: .
v_gene: TRBV18
len: 15
j_gene: TRBJ1-2

CDR3aa: CASSLPHGLAGEADTQYF
CDR3nt: TGTGCCAGCAGCCTACCACACGGACTAGCGGGAGAGGCAGATACGCAGTATTTT
d_gene: TRBD2
abundance: .
v_gene: TRBV7-3
len: 18
j_gene: TRBJ2-3

CDR3aa: CASSWGGGPTDTQYF
CDR3nt: TGTGCCAGCAGCTGGGGGGGCGGACCCACAGATACGCAGTATTTT
d_gene: .
abundance: .
v_gene: TRBV5-4
len: 15
j_gene: TRBJ2-3

CDR3aa: CASSLCPPPSGHGAYEQYF
CDR3nt: TGTGCCAGCAGTTTATGCCCTCCCCCCTCGGGACACGGGGCCTACGAGCAGTACTTC
d_gene: .
abundance: .
v_gene: TRBV28
len: 19
j_gene: TRBJ2-7

CDR3aa: CASSLRSGNTIYF
CDR3nt: TGTGCCAGCAGTTTGCGATCTGGAAACACCATATATTTT
d_gene: .
abundance: .
v_gene: TRBV28
len: 13
j_gene: TRBJ1-3

CDR3aa: CASSGGRQPQHF
CDR3nt: TGTGCCAGCAGTGGAGGGAGGCAGCCCCAGCATTTT
d_gene: .
abundance: .
v_gene: TRBV6-1
len: 12
j_gene: TRBJ1-5

CDR3aa: CASSNDNGQPRGQYF
CDR3nt: TGTGCCAGCAGCAACGACAACGGACAGCCAAGGGGGCAGTACTTC
d_gene: .
abundance: .
v_gene: TRBV5-4
len: 15
j_gene: TRBJ2-7

CDR3aa: CASSASFERGRNYGYTF
CDR3nt: TGTGCCAGCAGCGCGAGTTTCGAAAGGGGGCGTAATTATGGCTACACCTTC
d_gene: TRBD1
abundance: .
v_gene: TRBV5-8
len: 17
j_gene: TRBJ1-2

CDR3aa: CSVEETGPNQPQHF
CDR3nt: TGCAGCGTTGAAGAGACAGGTCCTAATCAGCCCCAGCATTTT
d_gene: .
abundance: .
v_gene: TRBV29-1
len: 14
j_gene: TRBJ1-5

CDR3aa: CASSPGTHFYGYTF
CDR3nt: TGTGCCAGCAGTCCCGGGACACATTTCTATGGCTACACCTTC
d_gene: .
abundance: .
v_gene: TRBV6-5
len: 14
j_gene: TRBJ1-2

CDR3aa: CAWTPGGTLSYEQYF
CDR3nt: TGTGCCTGGACCCCGGGGGGCACCCTCTCCTACGAGCAGTACTTC
d_gene: .
abundance: .
v_gene: TRBV30
len: 15
j_gene: TRBJ2-7

CDR3aa: CASSTSTYLNEQFF
CDR3nt: TGTGCCAGTAGTACCTCCACTTATTTGAATGAGCAGTTCTTC
d_gene: .
abundance: .
v_gene: TRBV19
len: 14
j_gene: TRBJ2-1

CDR3aa: CAISECGRADTQYF
CDR3nt: TGTGCCATCAGTGAGTGTGGTCGCGCAGATACGCAGTATTTT
d_gene: .
abundance: .
v_gene: TRBV10-3
len: 14
j_gene: TRBJ2-3

CDR3aa: CASSFGGQIIVPDYGYTF
CDR3nt: TGCGCCAGCAGCTTTGGGGGACAGATCATCGTTCCGGACTATGGCTACACCTTC
d_gene: TRBD1
abundance: once
v_gene: TRBV5-1
len: 18
j_gene: TRBJ1-2

CDR3aa: CACHRFYEQYF
CDR3nt: TGTGCCTGTCACAGATTCTACGAGCAGTACTTC
d_gene: .
abundance: .
v_gene: TRBV30
len: 11
j_gene: TRBJ2-7

CDR3aa: CASRSTAGRGEQFF
CDR3nt: TGTGCCAGTAGGTCGACAGCGGGAAGAGGGGAGCAGTTCTTC
d_gene: TRBD2
abundance: .
v_gene: TRBV19
len: 14
j_gene: TRBJ2-1

CDR3aa: CASSADREGNTIYF
CDR3nt: TGTGCCAGCAGCGCGGACAGGGAAGGAAACACCATATATTTT
d_gene: TRBD1
abundance: .
v_gene: TRBV9
len: 14
j_gene: TRBJ1-3

CDR3aa: CASSLSTGNYGYTF
CDR3nt: TGTGCCAGCAGCTTATCTACAGGGAACTATGGCTACACCTTC
d_gene: .
abundance: once
v_gene: TRBV7-2
len: 14
j_gene: TRBJ1-2